This is a list of T cell receptor beta chains from one sample in a study of identical twins. TCRdb ran MiXCR on the 5' RACE reads and lists one entry per CDR3 protein. The sample lists over 600,000 distinct CDR3 sequences; 20% to 25% were seen once. This sample also belongs to another study, concerning T cells expressing NK-cell markers.

The sequenced sample was PBMCs. These receptors were obtained from a woman in her late teens or twenties in good health. Both conserved end residues are part of each CDR3. Each record gives: J gene, V gene, clone size, D gene, CDR3 protein, CDR3 DNA. The D gene is left open where the match is weak. Where a row states a size, it is once, few, many or the class of an expanded clone; other rows omit it.

j_call: TRBJ2-6
v_call: TRBV18
clone_size: NA
d_call: NA
cdr3_aa: CASSPRGTSSSGANVLTF
cdr3_nt: TGTGCCAGCTCACCACGCGGGACATCAAGTTCTGGGGCCAACGTCCTGACTTTC

j_call: TRBJ1-1
v_call: TRBV12-3/TRBV12-4
clone_size: many
d_call: TRBD1
cdr3_aa: CASSGQGVTEAFF
cdr3_nt: TGTGCCAGCAGTGGTCAGGGGGTCACTGAAGCTTTCTTT

j_call: TRBJ1-6
v_call: TRBV7-8
clone_size: few
d_call: NA
cdr3_aa: CASSPVFSYNSPLHF
cdr3_nt: TGTGCCAGCAGCCCAGTTTTCTCCTATAATTCACCCCTCCACTTT

j_call: TRBJ1-5
v_call: TRBV12-3/TRBV12-4
clone_size: NA
d_call: NA
cdr3_aa: CASSQLWDHQPQHF
cdr3_nt: TGTGCCAGCAGCCAATTATGGGACCACCAGCCCCAGCATTTT

j_call: TRBJ1-5
v_call: TRBV27
clone_size: NA
d_call: NA
cdr3_aa: CASSLSVGSNQPQHF
cdr3_nt: TGTGCCAGCAGTTTATCCGTGGGTAGCAATCAGCCCCAGCATTTT

j_call: TRBJ1-1
v_call: TRBV9
clone_size: few
d_call: NA
cdr3_aa: CASSVENGAEAFF
cdr3_nt: TGTGCCAGCAGCGTGGAGAACGGGGCTGAAGCTTTCTTT

j_call: TRBJ2-7
v_call: TRBV27
clone_size: NA
d_call: NA
cdr3_aa: CASSLSLTGEQYF
cdr3_nt: TGTGCCAGCAGTTTATCCCTGACAGGTGAGCAGTACTTC

j_call: TRBJ1-4
v_call: TRBV20-1
clone_size: few
d_call: NA
cdr3_aa: CSARGGPSTNEKLFF
cdr3_nt: TGCAGTGCGAGGGGGGGGCCCTCAACTAATGAAAAACTGTTTTTT

j_call: TRBJ1-5
v_call: TRBV12-5
clone_size: few
d_call: TRBD1
cdr3_aa: CASGLGQGWQPQHF
cdr3_nt: TGTGCTAGTGGTTTGGGACAGGGCTGGCAGCCCCAGCATTTT

j_call: TRBJ1-2
v_call: TRBV12-3/TRBV12-4
clone_size: NA
d_call: NA
cdr3_aa: CASSPRSWPANYGYTF
cdr3_nt: TGTGCCAGCAGTCCCCGCAGTTGGCCGGCTAACTATGGCTACACCTTC

j_call: TRBJ1-2
v_call: TRBV27
clone_size: NA
d_call: TRBD1
cdr3_aa: CASSFQGAYGYTF
cdr3_nt: TGTGCCAGCAGTTTCCAGGGGGCCTATGGCTACACCTTC

j_call: TRBJ2-1
v_call: TRBV20-1
clone_size: NA
d_call: TRBD2
cdr3_aa: CIGLAEDNEQFF
cdr3_nt: TGCATAGGACTAGCAGAAGACAATGAGCAGTTCTTC

j_call: TRBJ2-7
v_call: TRBV11-3
clone_size: NA
d_call: NA
cdr3_aa: CASSPPGRKSYEQYF
cdr3_nt: TGTGCCAGCAGCCCACCGGGGCGGAAATCCTACGAGCAGTACTTC

j_call: TRBJ2-3
v_call: TRBV11-2
clone_size: many
d_call: NA
cdr3_aa: CASSLTGSDTQYF
cdr3_nt: TGTGCCAGCAGCTTAACGGGGTCAGATACGCAGTATTTT

j_call: TRBJ1-6
v_call: TRBV27
clone_size: NA
d_call: NA
cdr3_aa: CASSTTGRSPLHF
cdr3_nt: TGTGCCAGCAGCACGACAGGACGCTCACCCCTCCACTTT

j_call: TRBJ2-7
v_call: TRBV5-5
clone_size: NA
d_call: NA
cdr3_aa: CASSLLFYEQYF
cdr3_nt: TGTGCCAGCAGCTTGTTATTCTACGAGCAGTACTTC

j_call: TRBJ1-1
v_call: TRBV7-9
clone_size: many
d_call: NA
cdr3_aa: CASSFMVREAFF
cdr3_nt: TGTGCCAGCAGCTTTATGGTCAGAGAAGCTTTCTTT

j_call: TRBJ1-2
v_call: TRBV7-3
clone_size: many
d_call: NA
cdr3_aa: CASSLSSGRDGGYTF
cdr3_nt: TGTGCCAGCAGCTTATCCTCCGGCCGTGATGGAGGCTACACCTTC

j_call: TRBJ1-2
v_call: TRBV20-1
clone_size: NA
d_call: NA
cdr3_aa: CSARDGVGYTF
cdr3_nt: TGCAGTGCTAGAGATGGCGTAGGCTACACCTTC

j_call: TRBJ2-1
v_call: TRBV5-1
clone_size: NA
d_call: TRBD2
cdr3_aa: CASSAGTSGRDEQFF
cdr3_nt: TGCGCCAGCAGCGCCGGGACTAGCGGGAGGGACGAGCAGTTCTTC

j_call: TRBJ1-1
v_call: TRBV20-1
clone_size: NA
d_call: NA
cdr3_aa: CRPQNEAFF
cdr3_nt: TGCAGGCCACAGAATGAAGCTTTCTTT

j_call: TRBJ1-6
v_call: TRBV4-1
clone_size: NA
d_call: NA
cdr3_aa: CASSQVGVGPLHF
cdr3_nt: TGCGCCAGCAGCCAAGTGGGGGTTGGACCCCTCCACTTT

j_call: TRBJ2-1
v_call: TRBV27
clone_size: NA
d_call: TRBD1
cdr3_aa: CATRDSGSYNEQFF
cdr3_nt: TGTGCTACCCGGGACAGTGGCTCCTACAATGAGCAGTTCTTC

j_call: TRBJ1-1
v_call: TRBV5-6
clone_size: NA
d_call: NA
cdr3_aa: CASSLEVGGAGTEAFF
cdr3_nt: TGTGCCAGCAGCTTGGAAGTGGGGGGCGCGGGTACTGAAGCTTTCTTT

j_call: TRBJ1-2
v_call: TRBV6-2/TRBV6-3
clone_size: NA
d_call: NA
cdr3_aa: CASSWGADYGYTF
cdr3_nt: TGTGCCAGCAGCTGGGGGGCTGATTATGGCTACACCTTC

j_call: TRBJ1-5
v_call: TRBV5-1
clone_size: many
d_call: NA
cdr3_aa: CASSLSRLGTQPQHF
cdr3_nt: TGCGCCAGCAGCTTAAGTCGGTTGGGAACTCAGCCCCAGCATTTT

j_call: TRBJ2-1
v_call: TRBV24-1
clone_size: NA
d_call: TRBD2
cdr3_aa: CATSDPRAGGPDNEQFF
cdr3_nt: TGTGCCACCAGTGATCCCCGAGCGGGAGGGCCCGACAATGAGCAGTTCTTC

j_call: TRBJ2-5
v_call: TRBV21-1
clone_size: NA
d_call: NA
cdr3_aa: CASSKERGGETQYF
cdr3_nt: TGTGCCAGCAGCAAAGAACGGGGCGGAGAGACCCAGTACTTC

j_call: TRBJ2-7
v_call: TRBV12-3/TRBV12-4
clone_size: many
d_call: NA
cdr3_aa: CASSLRENRYEQYF
cdr3_nt: TGTGCCAGCAGTCTTCGGGAGAACCGATACGAGCAGTACTTC

j_call: TRBJ2-2
v_call: TRBV5-1
clone_size: NA
d_call: TRBD2
cdr3_aa: CASSPGTSGFAGELFF
cdr3_nt: TGCGCCAGCAGCCCCGGGACTAGCGGGTTCGCCGGGGAGCTGTTTTTT

j_call: TRBJ2-7
v_call: TRBV7-8
clone_size: many
d_call: NA
cdr3_aa: CASSDGRRDYEQYF
cdr3_nt: TGTGCCAGCAGCGACGGACGGAGGGACTACGAGCAGTACTTC